Sequencing of this T cell receptor (beta chain) was carried out in a study of T cell responses to AZD1222 COVID-19 vaccine. General study results and limits: Rises in breadth and depth of Spike-specific TCRs came after two AZD1222 doses. Clonal diversity was possibly underestimated, and the donors were mostly white British, with more females. Epitopes outside B.1.351 and B.1.1.7 mutated regions reportedly drew nearly half of spike TCRs. The repertoires were collected only after the peak T cell response.

Germline V CDR1 and CDR2: LNHDA, SQIVND (reference sequence). Trimming shortened V by 8 bases and J by 0 bases, and 11 bases separated the two germline ends. The CDR3 runs 14 residues. Concerning this clone itself: As yet, its antigen is unknown.

Sequenced by immunoSEQ multiplex PCR; TCRdb stores in-frame clones only, minus some. Of 110,000 or so clones listed, around 83% are singletons. The receptor was isolated from an adult who received the AZD1222 COVID-19 vaccine. The chain couples TRBV19 to TRBJ1-5; tentative D call: TRBD1 (6 bases). This sample comprised peripheral blood, obtained 28 days after the second AZD1222 dose. CDR3 coding DNA: TGTGCCAGTCGGGACATTACTAGCAATCAGCCCCAGCATTTT. It codes for CASRDITSNQPQHF. The full variable domain, with the rest looked up from reference TRBV19 and TRBJ1-5, is DGGITQSPKYLFRKEGQNVTLSCEQNLNHDAMYWYRQDPGQGLRLIYYSQIVNDFQKGDIAEGYSVSREKKESFPLTVTSAQKNPTAFYLCASRDITSNQPQHFGDGTRLSIL.